This T cell receptor beta chain was recorded in a study of blood T cell repertoires in COVID-19. Looked up from germline, CDR1 is SNHLY and CDR2 is FYNNEI. The junction had 4 bases not matched to a gene; V was cut back by 2 bases and J by 1 base. CDR3 length equals 15 residues. Clones were sequenced by immunoSEQ multiplex PCR, and TCRdb holds only the in-frame ones, with some missing. The sample yields approximately 240,000 clones, just under 85% seen once. Sequenced sample: peripheral blood. This TCR derives from a man aged 45-65 years with acute or convalescent COVID-19. The chain carries TRBV2 and TRBJ1-1, with 7 bases aligning to TRBD1. This chain's CDR3 is CASSEQGTANTEAFF. In DNA, the CDR3 is TGTGCCAGCAGTGAACAAGGGACAGCGAACACTGAAGCTTTCTTT.